Each of the 29 T cell receptor beta chains below was sequenced from the same sample in a study of response to subunit inactivated influenza vaccine. TCRdb passed the RT-PCR reads through MiXCR, listing each CDR3 protein once. Among around 250,000 distinct CDR3 sequences listed, over 9% were seen once. The source material was non-naive T cells sorted from PBMCs, sampled 14 days before vaccination. The receptors derive from a man aged 45 to 65 who received an inactivated influenza vaccine.

This clonotype was seen more than once but under ten times. The rearrangement uses TRBV28 and TRBJ2-1; 8 bases match TRBD2. The CDR3 is 19 amino acids. The V segment lost 6 bases and the J segment 2 bases; nucleotides outside the gene matches: 18. CDR1 MDHEN and CDR2 SYDVKM come from the germline V gene. This CDR3 reads CASSRSGVLITSTYNEQFF. The DNA for the CDR3 is TGTGCCAGCAGCCGTAGCGGGGTACTTATCACGAGTACCTACAATGAGCAGTTCTTC. Looking up the rest from reference TRBV28 and TRBJ2-1 gives the full variable domain: DVKVTQSSRYLVKRTGEKVFLECVQDMDHENMFWYRQDPGLGLRLIYFSYDVKMKEKGDIPEGYSVSREKKERFSLILESASTNQTSMYLCASSRSGVLITSTYNEQFFGPGTRLTVL.

This clonotype was seen many times. The rearrangement uses TRBV10-3 and TRBJ1-2; D is undetermined. Germline lookup yields CDR1 ENHRY and CDR2 SYGVKD. This CDR3 region has 12 residues. Trimming took off 3 bases at V and 3 bases at J, with 5 bases between the two ends. CDR3 in DNA: TGTGCCATCAGTGACAGCTACTATGGCTACACCTTC. Its translation is CAISDSYYGYTF.

To note about this clonotype: It may be a read error: a sequence one base away is much more abundant. This chain uses TRBV5-1 with TRBJ2-7; D may be TRBD1 or TRBD2 (5 bases each). Germline V lookup: CDR1 SGHRS, CDR2 YFSETQ. Trimming took off 2 bases at V and 2 bases at J, with 14 bases between the two ends. The CDR3 runs to 15 residues. The CDR3 sequence: CASSFDGTPTYEQYF. The CDR3 coding sequence is TGCGCCAGCAGCTTTGACGGGACCCCGACCTACGAGCAGTACTTC.

This clonotype showed up just a few times. The V and J genes are TRBV7-3 and TRBJ2-2; D remains ambiguous. Trimming took off 4 bases at V and 1 base at J, with 10 bases between the two ends. CDR3 size: 15 residues. Germline V gives CDR1 SGHTA, CDR2 FQGTGA. The CDR3 region is CASSSAGLNTGELFF. CDR3 DNA: TGTGCCAGCAGCTCCGCCGGGTTGAACACCGGGGAGCTGTTTTTT. The full variable domain, its missing parts supplied by reference TRBV7-3 and TRBJ2-2, is GAGVSQTPSNKVTEKGKYVELRCDPISGHTALYWYRQSLGQGPEFLIYFQGTGAADDSGLPNDRFFAVRPEGSVSTLKIQRTERGDSAVYLCASSSAGLNTGELFFGEGSRLTVL.

This clonotype was recorded a few times. The rearrangement joins TRBV12-3 or TRBV12-4 to TRBJ2-2; D is ambiguous. The CDR3 contains 13 residues. Deletions cut 7 bases from V and 1 base from J, with 7 bases between. The CDR3 sequence: CASTWWNTGELFF. CDR3 in DNA: TGTGCCAGCACATGGTGGAACACCGGGGAGCTGTTTTTT.

This clonotype occurred a few times. The V and J genes are TRBV5-1 and TRBJ2-1, with TRBD1 matching 7 bases. V shed 0 bases, J shed 3 bases, and the junction held 15 bases outside the gene matches. Germline CDR1 reads SGHRS; CDR2 reads YFSETQ. The CDR3 length is 19 residues. This CDR3 reads CASSLAKVGYRTGYNEQFF. The CDR3 DNA follows: TGCGCCAGCAGCTTGGCCAAGGTCGGGTATAGGACAGGCTACAATGAGCAGTTCTTC.

This clonotype occurred a few times. V and J are TRBV2 and TRBJ1-2; D is uncertain. Germline CDR1 is SNHLY and CDR2 is FYNNEI. Trimming took off 2 bases at V and 5 bases at J, with 21 bases between the two ends. The CDR3 contains 17 residues. Written as DNA, the CDR3 is TGTGCCAGCAGTGAACAGGAGAATTACCCGAGAAGTTATGGCTACACCTTC. Translation gives CASSEQENYPRSYGYTF. The full variable domain, with the rest looked up from reference TRBV2 and TRBJ1-2, is EPEVTQTPSHQVTQMGQEVILRCVPISNHLYFYWYRQILGQKVEFLVSFYNNEISEKSEIFDDQFSVERPDGSNFTLKIRSTKLEDSAMYFCASSEQENYPRSYGYTFGSGTRLTVV.

In this sample, this clonotype turned up many times. The chain couples TRBV29-1 to TRBJ1-1; no reliable D call. The germline V and J ends were trimmed by 0 bases and 4 bases, with 3 bases remaining between them. Germline V gene lookup returns CDR1 SQVTM and CDR2 ANQGSEA. The CDR3 consists of 11 residues. CDR3 region: CSVEDATEAFF. CDR3 DNA sequence: TGCAGCGTTGAAGATGCCACTGAAGCTTTCTTT. The whole variable domain, remainder taken from reference TRBV29-1 and TRBJ1-1, is SAVISQKPSRDICQRGTSLTIQCQVDSQVTMMFWYRQQPGQSLTLIATANQGSEATYESGFVIDKFPISRPNLTFSTLTVSNMSPEDSSIYLCSVEDATEAFFGQGTRLTVV.

This clonotype was recorded a few times. The gene calls are TRBV10-3 and TRBJ2-7, with TRBD2 matching 8 bases. V was clipped by 5 bases and J by 2 bases; unmatched bases: 11. Germline values: CDR1 ENHRY, CDR2 SYGVKD. CDR3 length: 16 residues. This chain's CDR3 is CAISTVVSGRAYEQYF. The CDR3 nucleotides are TGTGCCATCAGTACCGTGGTGAGCGGGAGAGCCTACGAGCAGTACTTC.

This clonotype was detected a few times. The rearrangement links TRBV6-1 to TRBJ2-6; D is undetermined. Trimming took 2 bases from V and 0 from J, leaving 14 bases between them. This CDR3 region has 18 residues. The germline V gene has CDR1 MNHNS and CDR2 SASEGT. For the CDR3, the DNA is TGTGCCAGCAGTGAAAGGGCCGTCTCTAGCTCTGGGGCCAACGTCCTGACTTTC. It translates to CASSERAVSSSGANVLTF.

This rearrangement joins TRBV3-1 to TRBJ2-1; D may correspond to TRBD1 or TRBD2 (5 bases each). Germline-derived CDR1 and CDR2 are LGHDT and YNNKEL (reference sequence). With 3 bases removed from V and 0 bases from J, the gap between germline ends came to 9 bases. This CDR3 has 15 residues. CDR3 region: CASSHPGTSYNEQFF. The CDR3 DNA follows: TGTGCCAGCAGCCACCCGGGGACCTCCTACAATGAGCAGTTCTTC.

In its sample, this clonotype was seen many times. The chain is built from TRBV6-5 and TRBJ2-5; D is undetermined. CDR1 and CDR2 from the germline V gene are MNHEY and SVGAGI. V was cut by 2 bases and J by 4 bases, with 8 bases left in between. The CDR3 length is 13 residues. The CDR3 nucleotides read TGTGCCAGCAGTTACGGCCAGCGAGAGACCCAGTACTTC. Encoded protein: CASSYGQRETQYF.

The chain combines TRBV7-2 with TRBJ1-4, with D unclear. The CDR3 has 15 amino acids. Germline loops: CDR1 SGHTA, CDR2 FQGNSA. V was pared by 5 bases and J by 4 bases, with 14 bases between. The CDR3 here is CASSENDGLNEKLFF. CDR3 bases: TGTGCCAGCAGCGAAAATGACGGACTTAATGAAAAACTGTTTTTT.

This clonotype was seen a handful of times. This chain joins TRBV5-6 and TRBJ2-3; D possibly corresponds to TRBD2 (6 bases). V gave up 2 bases and J gave up 5 bases, with 9 bases separating them. CDR1 and CDR2 (germline): SGHDT, YYEEEE. The CDR3 has 13 amino acids. The CDR3 sequence is CASSFVGGDTQYF. CDR3 in DNA: TGTGCCAGCAGCTTTGTGGGGGGAGATACGCAGTATTTT.

This chain connects TRBV20-1 to TRBJ2-3, with 11 bases aligning to TRBD2. The CDR3 runs 16 residues. The J segment lost 4 bases and the V segment lost 0 bases, leaving 6 bases of the junction unmatched. Germline V gene lookup returns CDR1 DFQATT and CDR2 SNEGSKA (reference sequence). Written as DNA, the CDR3 is TGCAGTGCTAGAGATTCTAGCGGGAGGTGGTCAGATACGCAGTATTTT. The encoded protein is CSARDSSGRWSDTQYF.

The rearrangement joins TRBV6-2 or TRBV6-3 to TRBJ2-3; D call uncertain. The germline CDR1 and CDR2 sequences are MNHEY and SVGEGT. There are 15 residues in the CDR3. The V and J ends lost 1 base and 9 bases respectively, with 17 bases between them. The CDR3 bases are TGTGCCAGCAGTTACTTGGTAGCCGTCTCCCCGACGCAGTATTTT. It specifies CASSYLVAVSPTQYF.

In this sample, this clonotype turned up a few times. The genes are TRBV5-1 and TRBJ1-3; 7 positions match TRBD1. CDR3 length equals 14 residues. The J segment lost 2 bases and the V segment lost 4 bases, leaving 3 bases of the junction unmatched. CDR1 is SGHRS, CDR2 YFSETQ, per germline. DNA of the CDR3: TGCGCCAGCAGCAAGGGACAGCCTGGAAACACCATATATTTT. Translating it yields CASSKGQPGNTIYF.

The V call is TRBV7-2, the J call TRBJ2-3; possible D gene TRBD1, 5 bases. This CDR3 contains 14 residues. The V gene lost 1 base and the J gene lost 14 bases, with 19 bases spanning the gap. The germline CDR1 and CDR2 sequences are SGHTA and FQGNSA. The CDR3: CASSLDVGAVQRYF. CDR3 sequence (DNA): TGTGCCAGCAGCTTAGACGTTGGGGCAGTTCAGAGGTATTTT. The whole variable domain, filled in from reference TRBV7-2 and TRBJ2-3, reads GAGVSQSPSNKVTEKGKDVELRCDPISGHTALYWYRQSLGQGLEFLIYFQGNSAPDKSGLPSDRFSAERTGGSVSTLTIQRTQQEDSAVYLCASSLDVGAVQRYFGPGTRLTVL.

The V call is TRBV20-1, the J call TRBJ2-3; TRBD1 is a possible D gene (5 bases). The CDR3 loop spans 15 amino acids. Looked up from germline, CDR1 is DFQATT and CDR2 is SNEGSKA (reference sequence). Trimming left V 2 bases short and J 4 bases short, with 16 bases between. The CDR3 sequence: CSARKLQEKPDTQYF. The CDR3 nucleotides are TGCAGTGCTAGAAAATTACAGGAGAAACCAGATACGCAGTATTTT.

This clonotype was counted between two and nine times. The chain has TRBV19 and TRBJ1-3; D call uncertain. V lost 6 bases, J lost 2 bases, and 8 bases lay in between. In germline, CDR1 is LNHDA, CDR2 SQIVND (reference sequence). The CDR3 is made up of 13 amino acids. DNA of the CDR3: TGTGCCAGTAGGGATGTCGCTGGAAACACCATATATTTT. Encoded protein: CASRDVAGNTIYF. Full variable domain (missing parts from reference TRBV19 and TRBJ1-3): DGGITQSPKYLFRKEGQNVTLSCEQNLNHDAMYWYRQDPGQGLRLIYYSQIVNDFQKGDIAEGYSVSREKKESFPLTVTSAQKNPTAFYLCASRDVAGNTIYFGEGSWLTVV.

V and J are TRBV20-1 and TRBJ2-7; weak D call: TRBD2 (6 bases). Between the trimmed V and J ends, which lost 4 bases and 8 bases, there was a span of 12 bases. This CDR3 comprises 11 residues. CDR1 and CDR2 from the germline V gene are DFQATT and SNEGSKA (reference sequence). CDR3 DNA: TGCAGTGCTATACTAGCAGCCCAGCAGTACTTC. Translation: CSAILAAQQYF.

This chain joins TRBV12-3 or TRBV12-4 and TRBJ1-5; tentatively, D is TRBD1 (6 bases). V lost 3 bases and J 7 bases, leaving 13 bases between the germline ends. The CDR3 extends over 14 amino acids. CDR3 amino acids: CASSFGGGDQPQHF. The DNA of the CDR3 is TGTGCCAGCAGTTTTGGAGGGGGAGACCAGCCCCAGCATTTT.

Regarding this clonotype: One end of the junction fails to match germline, which may point to a read error. The rearrangement joins TRBV29-1 to TRBJ1-2; TRBD1 matches at 7 bases. The CDR3 consists of 14 residues. Germline V gene data show CDR1 as SQVTM and CDR2 as ANQGSEA. This CDR3 is CSVEGRGRTYGYAF. Written as DNA, the CDR3 is TGCAGCGTTGAAGGGAGGGGGCGCACATATGGCTACGCCTTC.

This clonotype was seen a handful of times. V and J are TRBV5-5 and TRBJ1-1, with D perhaps matching TRBD1 (5 bases). The germline gives CDR1 SGHKS, CDR2 YYEKEE (reference sequence). Trimming removed 4 bases at V and 3 bases at J, with 13 bases between. The CDR3 consists of 14 residues. In DNA, the CDR3 is TGTGCCAGCAGCGCCGGGCGAGGGGACACTGAAGCTTTCTTT. It encodes CASSAGRGDTEAFF. Supplemented by reference TRBV5-5 and TRBJ1-1, the full variable domain reads DAGVTQSPTHLIKTRGQQVTLRCSPISGHKSVSWYQQVLGQGPQFIFQYYEKEERGRGNFPDRFSARQFPNYSSELNVNALLLGDSALYLCASSAGRGDTEAFFGQGTRLTVV.

The V and J genes are TRBV9 and TRBJ2-2; 8 nucleotides align to TRBD2. From germline, CDR1 is SGDLS and CDR2 YYNGEE. Unmatched junction bases numbered 6, after V lost 2 bases and J lost 0 bases. CDR3 length: 17 amino acids. DNA for the CDR3: TGTGCCAGCAGCGTCCCCAGCGGGAGCCCGAACACCGGGGAGCTGTTTTTT. It specifies CASSVPSGSPNTGELFF.

The chain joins TRBV18 to TRBJ2-5, with D perhaps matching TRBD2 (6 bases). Per the germline V gene, CDR1 is KGHSH and CDR2 is LQKENI. Deletions cut 2 bases from V and 4 bases from J, with 8 bases between. CDR3 length equals 13 residues. CDR3 coding DNA: TGTGCCAGCTCACCAGGGGGGTCAGAGACCCAGTACTTC. Translation: CASSPGGSETQYF.

J is TRBJ2-3 and V is TRBV9; no clear D. Germline assignment: CDR1 SGDLS and CDR2 YYNGEE. V lost 0 bases to trimming and J lost 2 bases, with 10 bases between them. The CDR3 loop spans 15 amino acids. CDR3 amino acids: CASSVAGQATDTQYF. CDR3 DNA sequence: TGTGCCAGCAGCGTAGCTGGCCAGGCCACAGATACGCAGTATTTT. Together with reference TRBV9 and TRBJ2-3, the CDR3 gives the full variable domain: DSGVTQTPKHLITATGQRVTLRCSPRSGDLSVYWYQQSLDQGLQFLIQYYNGEERAKGNILERFSAQQFPDLHSELNLSSLELGDSALYFCASSVAGQATDTQYFGPGTRLTVL.

This clonotype has only a few counts. The chain uses TRBV20-1 and TRBJ1-1, with D uncertain. Trimming took off 3 bases at V and 1 base at J, with 18 bases between the two ends. The CDR3 has 16 residues. Germline values: CDR1 DFQATT, CDR2 SNEGSKA (reference sequence). CDR3 protein: CSARAMSGGENTEAFF. In nucleotides, the CDR3 is TGCAGTGCTAGGGCCATGAGTGGTGGAGAGAACACTGAAGCTTTCTTT.

In this sample, this clonotype turned up many times. The CDR3 region has the DNA TGTGCCAGCAGCCCCGGACAGCGCCTTCTTAATTCACCCCTCCACTTT. Translation: CASSPGQRLLNSPLHF. The rearrangement joins TRBV7-2 to TRBJ1-6; a possible D gene is TRBD1 (6 bases). Trimming cost V 5 bases and J 6 bases, with 17 bases left between them. This CDR3 has 16 residues. From germline, CDR1 is SGHTA and CDR2 FQGNSA.